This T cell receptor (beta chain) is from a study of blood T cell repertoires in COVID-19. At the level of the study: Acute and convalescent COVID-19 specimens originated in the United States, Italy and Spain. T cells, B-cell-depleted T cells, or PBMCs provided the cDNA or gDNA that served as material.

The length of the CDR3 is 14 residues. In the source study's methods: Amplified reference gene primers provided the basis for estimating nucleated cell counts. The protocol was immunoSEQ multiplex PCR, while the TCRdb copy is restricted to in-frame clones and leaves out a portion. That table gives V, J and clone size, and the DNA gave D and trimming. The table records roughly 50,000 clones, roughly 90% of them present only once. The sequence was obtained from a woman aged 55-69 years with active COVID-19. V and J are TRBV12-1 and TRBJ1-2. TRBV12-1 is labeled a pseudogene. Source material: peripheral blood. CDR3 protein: CASSYPYREGGYTF. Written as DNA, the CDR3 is TGTGCCAGCAGCTATCCATACAGGGAGGGGGGCTACACCTTC.